Below are 28 T cell receptor beta chains sequenced from a single sample in a study of T-cell memory formation after mild COVID-19. Via MiXCR, TCRdb re-called the 5' RACE reads, giving one row per CDR3 protein. The sample consists of around 300,000 distinct CDR3 sequences, 12% to 15% of them appearing once. The sample comprised PBMCs or a T cell subset sorted from them (not recorded which). The receptor set was obtained from a young man who had mild COVID-19 (a few samples of this study predate the infection). Cell type and time point are not known.

Many counts were recorded for this clonotype. The rearrangement joins TRBV7-3 to TRBJ2-1; D remains unclear. Germline loops: CDR1 SGHTA, CDR2 FQGTGA. This CDR3 region has 15 residues. V was clipped by 0 bases and J by 7 bases, with 13 bases between them. The CDR3 bases are TGTGCCAGCAGCTTAACCTCGACGACGGAAAATGAGCAGTTCTTC. It specifies CASSLTSTTENEQFF.

This clonotype has just a few counts. The V and J genes are TRBV4-1 and TRBJ2-7, with D tentatively TRBD1 or TRBD2 (6 bases each). The CDR3 totals 14 residues. Trimming took off 2 bases at V and 11 bases at J, with 19 bases between the two ends. Germline-derived CDR1 and CDR2 are MGHRA and YSYEKL. The CDR3 loop reads CASSQLRGGPIEYV. CDR3 DNA: TGCGCCAGCAGCCAATTGCGTGGGGGGCCTATTGAGTACGTC.

The chain carries TRBV9 and TRBJ2-1; D is ambiguous. CDR3 length: 14 residues. V gave up 1 base and J gave up 0 bases, with 5 bases separating them. The germline V gene encodes CDR1 SGDLS and CDR2 YYNGEE. The CDR3 spells CASSVSSSYNEQFF. As DNA, the CDR3 is TGTGCCAGCAGCGTATCTAGCTCCTACAATGAGCAGTTCTTC.

This CDR3 is CASRVDEPKTTQYF. The CDR3 DNA is TGTGCCAGCAGAGTTGACGAACCCAAGACGACCCAGTACTTC. The chain is built from TRBV6-6 and TRBJ2-5; D gene ambiguous. Trimming removed 6 bases from V and 7 bases from J, with 18 bases in between. The CDR3 totals 14 residues. The germline V gene has CDR1 MNHNY and CDR2 SVGAGI (reference sequence).

This clonotype has only a few counts. The rearrangement uses TRBV12-3 or TRBV12-4 and TRBJ2-6; D not certain. The CDR3 has 14 amino acids. Trimming left V 3 bases short and J 2 bases short, with 5 bases between. CDR3 region: CASSFRTGANVLTF. The CDR3 region has the DNA TGTGCCAGCAGTTTCCGAACTGGGGCCAACGTCCTGACTTTC.

V is TRBV29-1 and J is TRBJ2-4; TRBD1 matches at 9 bases. The trim removed 4 bases at V and 0 bases at J, leaving 7 bases unmatched. The CDR3 has 16 residues. Germline V lookup: CDR1 SQVTM, CDR2 ANQGSEA. Written as DNA, the CDR3 is TGCAGCGTTGCGGGACAGGGTTTTAGAGCCAAAAACATTCAGTACTTC. This translates into CSVAGQGFRAKNIQYF.

This clonotype was found a few times. The rearrangement joins TRBV6-5 to TRBJ2-1, with no clear D. CDR1 is MNHEY and CDR2 is SVGAGI in the germline V gene. This CDR3 has 18 residues. V was trimmed by 3 bases and J by 7 bases, leaving 25 bases between them. The CDR3, as DNA: TGTGCCAGCAGTTATTCCACGCCCGGGTCTTACCTGGGGAATGAGCAGTTCTTC. Its translation: CASSYSTPGSYLGNEQFF.

There are a few counts of this clonotype. The V and J genes are TRBV10-3 and TRBJ2-3; TRBD1 aligns across 7 bases. Per germline, CDR1 ENHRY and CDR2 SYGVKD. The CDR3 sequence is 17 residues long. Trimming took 3 bases from V and 0 from J; bases not matched to a gene: 9. CDR3 residues: CAISEWGQKTSTDTQYF. Written as DNA, the CDR3 is TGTGCCATCAGTGAATGGGGACAGAAAACTAGCACAGATACGCAGTATTTT.

This chain links TRBV9 with TRBJ1-2; D unclear. The CDR3 is 15 amino acids. From germline, CDR1 is SGDLS and CDR2 YYNGEE. V shed 4 bases and J shed 0 bases, with 13 bases lying between them. The CDR3, as DNA: TGTGCCAGCAGCCCAGCGGGTCCCGCTAACTATGGCTACACCTTC. Translated: CASSPAGPANYGYTF.

This rearrangement joins TRBV11-2 to TRBJ2-7; perhaps TRBD2 as D (7 bases). The CDR3 is 14 residues long. Germline assignment: CDR1 SGHAT and CDR2 FQNNGV. V shed 1 base and J shed 6 bases, with 13 bases lying between them. CDR3 nucleotide sequence: TGTGCCAGCAGCTTAGGAGGGGGGGCTTCCGAGCAGTACTTC. It specifies CASSLGGGASEQYF.

This clonotype was seen only a few times. The rearrangement joins TRBV7-2 to TRBJ2-6; a possible D gene is TRBD1 (5 bases). From germline, CDR1 is SGHTA and CDR2 FQGNSA. This CDR3 comprises 16 residues. The V gene lost 9 bases and the J gene lost 0 bases, with 15 bases spanning the gap. The DNA for the CDR3 is TGTGCCAGGAACTATAATACAGGCTCTGGGGCCAACGTCCTGACTTTC. Translated: CARNYNTGSGANVLTF. The whole variable domain, remainder taken from reference TRBV7-2 and TRBJ2-6, is GAGVSQSPSNKVTEKGKDVELRCDPISGHTALYWYRQSLGQGLEFLIYFQGNSAPDKSGLPSDRFSAERTGGSVSTLTIQRTQQEDSAVYLCARNYNTGSGANVLTFGAGSRLTVL.

This rearrangement joins TRBV10-1 to TRBJ2-5; 8 positions agree with TRBD2. The ends lost 3 bases at V and 4 bases at J; junction bases unmatched: 7. The CDR3 length is 15 residues. Germline loops: CDR1 WNHNN, CDR2 SYGVQD (reference sequence). The CDR3 coding sequence is TGCGCCAGCAGTGAAATTCCGGGACTAGGAGAGACCCAGTACTTC. This translates into CASSEIPGLGETQYF.

This clonotype turned up a few times. The V and J genes are TRBV12-3 or TRBV12-4 and TRBJ2-1; 10 bases map to TRBD1. Trimming removed 6 bases from V and 6 bases from J; junction bases left unmatched: 5. This CDR3 is 14 amino acids long. This CDR3 is CASRDRTGGNEQFF. In nucleotides, the CDR3 is TGTGCCAGCAGAGACCGGACAGGGGGCAATGAGCAGTTCTTC.

This clonotype turned up a few times. The rearrangement uses TRBV6-2 or TRBV6-3 and TRBJ2-7; 9 bases map to TRBD1. The CDR3 has 14 residues. The ends lost 5 bases at V and 6 bases at J; junction bases unmatched: 8. CDR1 MNHEY and CDR2 SVGEGT come from the germline V gene. Here the CDR3 DNA reads TGTGCCAGCAGTCGGACAGGGGACTTGGGCGAGCAGTACTTC. Amino acids: CASSRTGDLGEQYF.

V and J are TRBV6-5 and TRBJ2-3; 10 nucleotides match TRBD2. J gave up 1 base and V 5 bases, and 6 bases lay outside the gene matches. The CDR3 is 16 residues long. Germline V gene data show CDR1 as MNHEY and CDR2 as SVGAGI. In DNA, the CDR3 is TGTGCCAGCAGTGAACCCCTAGCGGGGGGCACAGATACGCAGTATTTT. It codes for CASSEPLAGGTDTQYF.

This clonotype turned up a few times. This chain joins TRBV20-1 and TRBJ2-3, with D possibly being TRBD1 (5 bases). The CDR3 is made up of 13 amino acids. Looked up from germline, CDR1 is DFQATT and CDR2 is SNEGSKA (reference sequence). The CDR3 region has the DNA TGCAGCCTGTGGGGCGGACCCGACGGTACGCAGTATTTT. It yields the protein CSLWGGPDGTQYF.

This clonotype was picked up a small number of times. The chain is built from TRBV2 and TRBJ1-2; D gene unclear. V lost 8 bases and J 0 bases, leaving 7 bases between the germline ends. Germline CDR1 is SNHLY and CDR2 is FYNNEI. There are 12 residues in the CDR3. The CDR3 nucleotides are TGTGCCAGCGGGAGGGCTAACTATGGCTACACCTTC. Amino acids: CASGRANYGYTF.

There are many counts of this clonotype. The chain links TRBV12-3 or TRBV12-4 to TRBJ2-4; 10 positions match TRBD1. Germline trimming cut 5 bases from V and 0 bases from J; bases unmatched to any gene: 10. There are 18 residues in the CDR3. The CDR3 is CASSPPRRTGGAKNIQYF. The DNA of the CDR3 is TGTGCCAGCAGTCCTCCCCGTCGGACAGGGGGAGCCAAAAACATTCAGTACTTC.

This clonotype was seen a handful of times. The chain links TRBV2 to TRBJ2-5, with TRBD2 identical over 15 bases. The ends lost 7 bases at V and 3 bases at J; junction bases unmatched: 9. The CDR3 is made up of 17 amino acids. Germline CDR1 SNHLY, CDR2 FYNNEI. The CDR3 DNA sequence: TGTGCCAGCATCTTCGGCGGGACTAGCGGGGGGAAAGAGACCCAGTACTTC. The encoded protein is CASIFGGTSGGKETQYF.

The chain links TRBV27 to TRBJ1-6; D remains unclear. Trimming shortened V by 0 bases and J by 7 bases, and 4 bases separated the two germline ends. The V gene's germline CDR1 is MNHEY and CDR2 SMNVEV (reference sequence). This CDR3 contains 13 residues. CDR3 loop: CASSLSQNSPLHF. The CDR3, as DNA: TGTGCCAGCAGTTTATCGCAGAATTCACCCCTCCACTTT.

V gene TRBV6-5 combines with J gene TRBJ1-2; TRBD1 aligns across 7 bases. Germline V gives CDR1 MNHEY, CDR2 SVGAGI. The CDR3 totals 13 residues. Trimming cost V 6 bases and J 4 bases; bases outside gene matches: 5. The CDR3 sequence is CASRTDRVYGYTF. CDR3 sequence (DNA): TGTGCCAGCAGAACCGACAGGGTCTATGGCTACACCTTC.

In this sample, this clonotype turned up a few times. This chain uses TRBV25-1 with TRBJ2-7; D ambiguous. Germline V lookup: CDR1 MGHDK, CDR2 SYGVNS. The CDR3 has 14 amino acids. Trimming pared 0 bases from V and 2 bases from J, leaving 8 bases between. The CDR3: CASSEYDNPYEQYF. The CDR3 nucleotides are TGTGCCAGCAGTGAATACGACAACCCCTACGAGCAGTACTTC.

This clonotype has only a few counts. The chain joins TRBV29-1 to TRBJ1-1; the match to TRBD1 covers 8 bases. Trimming removed 6 bases from V and 1 base from J; junction bases left unmatched: 7. From germline, CDR1 is SQVTM and CDR2 ANQGSEA. There are 14 residues in the CDR3. CDR3 nucleotides: TGCAGCGTAACCCAGGGGGCCACGAACACTGAAGCTTTCTTT. This encodes CSVTQGATNTEAFF.

The chain uses TRBV28 and TRBJ2-1, with 15 bases identical to TRBD2. The germline V gene has CDR1 MDHEN and CDR2 SYDVKM. Unmatched junction bases numbered 11, after V lost 10 bases and J lost 13 bases. This CDR3 spans 14 amino acids. The CDR3 region has the DNA TGTGCCACACAGGGACTAGCGGGGGGTTCCAGTCAGTTCTTC. Protein sequence: CATQGLAGGSSQFF. The entire variable domain, with the rest obtained from reference TRBV28 and TRBJ2-1, is as follows: DVKVTQSSRYLVKRTGEKVFLECVQDMDHENMFWYRQDPGLGLRLIYFSYDVKMKEKGDIPEGYSVSREKKERFSLILESASTNQTSMYLCATQGLAGGSSQFFGPGTRLTVL.

The table lists this clonotype with many counts. The chain couples TRBV20-1 to TRBJ1-1; D is unclear. The germline CDR1 and CDR2 sequences are DFQATT and SNEGSKA (reference sequence). V shed 0 bases and J shed 1 base, with 9 bases lying between them. The CDR3 runs to 14 residues. The CDR3 is CSARDPGGNTEAFF. The CDR3 bases are TGCAGTGCTAGAGATCCGGGAGGGAACACTGAAGCTTTCTTT.

A few counts support this clonotype. CDR3: CASSEGVNTEAFF. CDR3 in DNA: TGTGCCAGCAGTGAAGGCGTGAACACTGAAGCTTTCTTT. This chain links TRBV2 with TRBJ1-1; no clear D gene. CDR3 length: 13 amino acids. In germline, CDR1 is SNHLY, CDR2 FYNNEI. Trimming removed 1 base at V and 0 bases at J, with 3 bases between.

The chain uses TRBV5-1 and TRBJ1-2, with 7 nucleotides matching TRBD1. The CDR3 runs 13 residues. Looked up from germline, CDR1 is SGHRS and CDR2 is YFSETQ. V was clipped by 5 bases and J by 3 bases; unmatched bases: 4. In DNA, the CDR3 is TGCGCCAGCAGTCAGGGGGGTGACTATGGCTACACCTTC. Translated: CASSQGGDYGYTF.

The gene calls are TRBV4-1 and TRBJ1-4; D gene uncertain. The CDR3 length is 14 residues. The V gene's germline CDR1 is MGHRA and CDR2 YSYEKL. With 0 bases removed from V and 5 bases from J, the gap between germline ends came to 7 bases. The CDR3 spells CASSQEAGNEKLFF. CDR3 nucleotides: TGCGCCAGCAGCCAAGAGGCCGGGAATGAAAAACTGTTTTTT.